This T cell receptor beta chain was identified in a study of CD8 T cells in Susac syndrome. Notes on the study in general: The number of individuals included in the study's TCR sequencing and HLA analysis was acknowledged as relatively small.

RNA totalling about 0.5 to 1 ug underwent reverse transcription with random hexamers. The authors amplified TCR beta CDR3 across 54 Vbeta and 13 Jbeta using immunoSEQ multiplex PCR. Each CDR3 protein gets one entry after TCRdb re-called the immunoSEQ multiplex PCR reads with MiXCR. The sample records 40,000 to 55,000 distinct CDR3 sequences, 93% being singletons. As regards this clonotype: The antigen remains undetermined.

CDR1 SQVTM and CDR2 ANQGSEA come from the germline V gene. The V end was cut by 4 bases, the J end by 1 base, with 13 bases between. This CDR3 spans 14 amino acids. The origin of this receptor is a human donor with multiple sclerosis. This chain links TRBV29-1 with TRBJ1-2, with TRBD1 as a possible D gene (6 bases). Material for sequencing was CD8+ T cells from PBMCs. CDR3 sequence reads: CSVVLDSNNYGYTF. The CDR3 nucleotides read TGCAGCGTTGTCCTGGACAGCAATAACTATGGCTACACCTTC. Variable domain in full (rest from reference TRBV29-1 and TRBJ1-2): SAVISQKPSRDICQRGTSLTIQCQVDSQVTMMFWYRQQPGQSLTLIATANQGSEATYESGFVIDKFPISRPNLTFSTLTVSNMSPEDSSIYLCSVVLDSNNYGYTFGSGTRLTVV.